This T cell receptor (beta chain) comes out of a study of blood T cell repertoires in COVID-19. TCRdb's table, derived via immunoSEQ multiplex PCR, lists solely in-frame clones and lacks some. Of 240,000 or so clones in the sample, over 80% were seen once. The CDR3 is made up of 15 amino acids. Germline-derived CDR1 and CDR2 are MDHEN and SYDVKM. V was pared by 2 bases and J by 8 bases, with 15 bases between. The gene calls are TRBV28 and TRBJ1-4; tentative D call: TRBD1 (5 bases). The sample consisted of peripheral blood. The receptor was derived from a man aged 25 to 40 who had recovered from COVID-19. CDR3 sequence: CASSLRSPGGEKLFF. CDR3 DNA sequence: TGTGCCAGCAGTTTACGTTCCCCCGGGGGGGAAAAACTGTTTTTT.